This T cell receptor beta chain was captured in a study of T cell repertoires in ileal Crohn's disease. TCRdb keeps only in-frame clones here, not all; method: immunoSEQ multiplex PCR. The sample shows roughly 9,200 clones, roughly 85% of them seen only once. V lost 4 bases, J lost 4 bases, and 12 bases lay in between. In germline, CDR1 is SGHDT, CDR2 YYEEEE. The CDR3 covers 13 residues. Regarding this clone: The antigen is unknown.

Time point here: neoterminal ileum biopsy at postoperative endoscopy, about 6 months after surgery. Regarding the study as a whole: The median delay to postoperative endoscopy was less than eight months.

This clonotype originated in an adult with Crohn's disease. Source material: ileal tissue. This chain connects TRBV5-6 to TRBJ2-7, with D maybe TRBD2 (6 bases). CDR3: CASSRSSVYEQYF. In nucleotides, the CDR3 is TGTGCCAGCAGCCGTTCTAGCGTATACGAGCAGTACTTC.